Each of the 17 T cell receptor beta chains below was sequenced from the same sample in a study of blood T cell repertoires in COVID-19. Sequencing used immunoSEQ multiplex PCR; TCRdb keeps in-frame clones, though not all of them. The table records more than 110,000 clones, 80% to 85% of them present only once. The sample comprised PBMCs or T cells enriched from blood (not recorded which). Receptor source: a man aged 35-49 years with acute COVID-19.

DNA for the CDR3: TGTGCCAGTAGTATAGGAGGGGAAGCTTTCTTT. This encodes CASSIGGEAFF. This chain uses TRBV19 with TRBJ1-1; D uncertain. Trimming removed 1 base at V and 8 bases at J, with 5 bases between. Germline loops: CDR1 LNHDA, CDR2 SQIVND (reference sequence). This CDR3 spans 11 amino acids.

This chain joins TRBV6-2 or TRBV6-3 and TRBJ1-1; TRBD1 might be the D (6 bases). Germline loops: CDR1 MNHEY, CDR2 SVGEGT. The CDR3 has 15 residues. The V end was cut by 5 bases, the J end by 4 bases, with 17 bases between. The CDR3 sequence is CASSTRLGATTEAFF. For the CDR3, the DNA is TGTGCCAGCAGTACGCGATTGGGGGCAACCACTGAAGCTTTCTTT.

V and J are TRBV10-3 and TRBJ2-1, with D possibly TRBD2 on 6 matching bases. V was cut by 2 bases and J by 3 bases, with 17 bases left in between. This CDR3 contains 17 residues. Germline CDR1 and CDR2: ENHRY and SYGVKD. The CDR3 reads CAISETDSWGGYNEQFF. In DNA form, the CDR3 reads TGTGCCATCAGTGAGACGGATTCATGGGGAGGCTACAATGAGCAGTTCTTC.

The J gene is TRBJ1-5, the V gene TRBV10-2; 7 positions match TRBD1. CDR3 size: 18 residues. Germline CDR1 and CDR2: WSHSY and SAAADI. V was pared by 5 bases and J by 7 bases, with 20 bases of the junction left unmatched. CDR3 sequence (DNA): TGCGCCAGCAGTTCTTCAACTCCTAGACAGGGTCGATACCAGCCCCAGCATTTT. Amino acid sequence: CASSSSTPRQGRYQPQHF.

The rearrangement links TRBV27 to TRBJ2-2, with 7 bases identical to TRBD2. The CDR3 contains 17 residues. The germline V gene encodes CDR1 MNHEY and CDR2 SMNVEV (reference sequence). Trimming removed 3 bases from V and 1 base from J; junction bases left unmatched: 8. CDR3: CASSFYPGGRNTGELFF. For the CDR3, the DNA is TGTGCCAGCAGTTTCTATCCGGGGGGACGGAACACCGGGGAGCTGTTTTTT.

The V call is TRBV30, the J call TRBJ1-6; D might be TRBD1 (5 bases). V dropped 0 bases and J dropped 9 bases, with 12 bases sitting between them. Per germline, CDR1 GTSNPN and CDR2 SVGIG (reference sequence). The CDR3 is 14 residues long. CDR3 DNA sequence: TGTGCCTGGAGTGTACCTCCAAGGGGTTCACCCCTCCACTTT. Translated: CAWSVPPRGSPLHF. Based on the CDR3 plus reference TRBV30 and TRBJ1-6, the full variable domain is SQTIHQWPATLVQPVGSPLSLECTVEGTSNPNLYWYRQAAGRGLQLLFYSVGIGQISSEVPQNLSASRPQDRQFILSSKKLLLSDSGFYLCAWSVPPRGSPLHFGNGTRLTVT.

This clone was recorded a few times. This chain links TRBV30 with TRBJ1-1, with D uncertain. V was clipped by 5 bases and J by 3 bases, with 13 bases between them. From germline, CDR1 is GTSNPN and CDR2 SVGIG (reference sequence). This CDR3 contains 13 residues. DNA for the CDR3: TGTGCCTGGTCCCCGGGGTGGGACACTGAAGCTTTCTTT. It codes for CAWSPGWDTEAFF.

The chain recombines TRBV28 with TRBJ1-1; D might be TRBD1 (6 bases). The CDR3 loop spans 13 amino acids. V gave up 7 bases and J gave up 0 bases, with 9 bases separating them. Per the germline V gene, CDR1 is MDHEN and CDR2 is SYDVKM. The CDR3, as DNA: TGTGCCAGCATCAGGGACATGAACACTGAAGCTTTCTTT. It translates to CASIRDMNTEAFF.

The CDR3 loop is CASSVENLPGTINTEAFF. The CDR3 nucleotides are TGTGCCAGCAGCGTCGAAAATCTTCCCGGGACAATTAACACTGAAGCTTTCTTT. This chain joins TRBV9 and TRBJ1-1, with D perhaps matching TRBD1 (6 bases). Germline assignment: CDR1 SGDLS and CDR2 YYNGEE. The CDR3 is 18 residues long. The V and J ends lost 2 bases and 2 bases respectively, with 22 bases between them.

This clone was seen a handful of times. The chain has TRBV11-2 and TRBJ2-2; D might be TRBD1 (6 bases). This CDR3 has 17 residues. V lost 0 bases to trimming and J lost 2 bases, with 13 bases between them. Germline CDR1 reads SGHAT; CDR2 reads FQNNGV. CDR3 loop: CASSLDSRGFNTGELFF. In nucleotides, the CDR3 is TGTGCCAGCAGCTTAGATTCCAGGGGCTTTAACACCGGGGAGCTGTTTTTT.

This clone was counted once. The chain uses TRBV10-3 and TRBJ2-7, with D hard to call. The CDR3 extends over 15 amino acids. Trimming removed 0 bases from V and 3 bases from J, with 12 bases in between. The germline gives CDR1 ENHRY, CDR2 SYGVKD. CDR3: CAISESLRGDYEQYF. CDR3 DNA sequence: TGTGCCATCAGTGAGTCGCTGCGCGGAGACTACGAGCAGTACTTC.

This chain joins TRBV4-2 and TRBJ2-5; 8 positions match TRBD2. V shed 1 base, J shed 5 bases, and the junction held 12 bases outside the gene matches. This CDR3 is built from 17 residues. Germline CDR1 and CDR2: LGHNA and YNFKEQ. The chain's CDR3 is CASSQVSQRGLRETQYF. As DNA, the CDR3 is TGTGCCAGCAGCCAAGTATCCCAGCGGGGGTTAAGGGAGACCCAGTACTTC.

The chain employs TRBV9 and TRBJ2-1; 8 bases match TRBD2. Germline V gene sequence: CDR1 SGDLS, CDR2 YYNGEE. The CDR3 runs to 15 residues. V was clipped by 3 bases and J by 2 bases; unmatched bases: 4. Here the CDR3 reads CASSAGTSAYNEQFF. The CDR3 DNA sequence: TGTGCCAGCAGCGCCGGGACTAGTGCCTACAATGAGCAGTTCTTC.

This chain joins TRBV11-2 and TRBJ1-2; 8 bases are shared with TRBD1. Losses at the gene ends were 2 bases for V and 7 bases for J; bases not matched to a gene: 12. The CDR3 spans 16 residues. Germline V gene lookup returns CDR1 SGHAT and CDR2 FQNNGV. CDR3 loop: CASSLYTRQGAGGYTF. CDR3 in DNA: TGTGCCAGCAGCTTATATACTAGGCAGGGGGCAGGTGGCTACACCTTC.

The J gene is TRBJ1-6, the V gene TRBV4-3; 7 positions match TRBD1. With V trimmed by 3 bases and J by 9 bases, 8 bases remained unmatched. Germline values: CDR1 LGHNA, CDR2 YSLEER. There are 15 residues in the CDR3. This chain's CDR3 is CASSQRDSLSSPLHF. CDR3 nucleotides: TGCGCCAGCAGCCAGAGGGACAGTTTGAGTTCACCCCTCCACTTT.

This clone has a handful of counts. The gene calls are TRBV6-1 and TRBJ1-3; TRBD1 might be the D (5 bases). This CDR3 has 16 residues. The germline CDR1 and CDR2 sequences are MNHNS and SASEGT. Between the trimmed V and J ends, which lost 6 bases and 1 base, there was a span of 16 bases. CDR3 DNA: TGTGCCAGCAGAGAAAATGTGGGGGGATCTGGAAACACCATATATTTT. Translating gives CASRENVGGSGNTIYF.

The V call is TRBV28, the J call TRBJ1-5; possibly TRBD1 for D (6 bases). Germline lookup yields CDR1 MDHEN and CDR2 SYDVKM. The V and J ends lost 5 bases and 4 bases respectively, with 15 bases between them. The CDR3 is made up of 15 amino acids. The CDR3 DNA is TGTGCCAGCAGTAGTCACAGGGATGGGAATCAGCCCCAGCATTTT. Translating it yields CASSSHRDGNQPQHF.